A single sample gave rise to the 9 T cell receptor beta chains below, sequenced in a study of naive and memory T cell subsets. Study results and caveats: Naive repertoires, especially CD8, held a few larger clonotypes, possibly memory cells re-expressing CD45RA.

Two oligonucleotides, mixed equimolar, formed the beta constant-region primer covering TRBC1 and TRBC2. Nested alpha and beta constant-region primers with the SP2 primer drove four PCR rounds on ligated cDNA. TCRdb redid the calling of the UMI-ligation and nested PCR reads with MiXCR, one entry per CDR3 protein. The table shows about 150,000 distinct CDR3 sequences, with 22% occurring only once. No antigen has been identified for these receptors. Sequences were obtained from naive CD4+ T cells from blood. The receptors were sampled from a human donor in good health.

This clonotype was seen only a few times. The genes are TRBV3-1 and TRBJ2-1, with 14 nucleotides matching TRBD2. The ends lost 4 bases at V and 4 bases at J; junction bases unmatched: 3. The CDR3 is 16 amino acids. The germline V gene has CDR1 LGHDT and CDR2 YNNKEL (reference sequence). The CDR3 spells CASSPTSGRGYNEQFF. Written as DNA, the CDR3 is TGTGCCAGCAGCCCGACTAGCGGGAGGGGGTACAATGAGCAGTTCTTC.

J is TRBJ1-2 and V is TRBV28; D may be TRBD1 (6 bases). Per germline, CDR1 MDHEN and CDR2 SYDVKM. The CDR3 length is 14 residues. The V and J ends lost 9 bases and 4 bases respectively, with 18 bases between them. The CDR3 bases are TGTGCCAGTCGACAGGACCGATTAGTCTATGGCTACACCTTC. Translating gives CASRQDRLVYGYTF.

The CDR3 DNA is TGTGCCAGCAGAACAGCGGGAGCCGATGAGCAGTTCTTC. Its translation: CASRTAGADEQFF. This chain joins TRBV7-2 and TRBJ2-1, with TRBD2 matching 8 bases. After removal of 6 bases from V and 8 bases from J, the junction contained 6 bases not matched to a gene. The germline V gene has CDR1 SGHTA and CDR2 FQGNSA. The CDR3 sequence is 13 residues long. Filled out from reference TRBV7-2 and TRBJ2-1, the complete variable domain reads GAGVSQSPSNKVTEKGKDVELRCDPISGHTALYWYRQSLGQGLEFLIYFQGNSAPDKSGLPSDRFSAERTGGSVSTLTIQRTQQEDSAVYLCASRTAGADEQFFGPGTRLTVL.

The CDR3 DNA sequence: TGTGCCAGCAGCGCACAGGGGGGGAGTAGCAATGAGCAGTTCTTC. Its translation: CASSAQGGSSNEQFF. The V call is TRBV9, the J call TRBJ2-1; the D gene is possibly TRBD1 (8 bases). The V gene lost 3 bases and the J gene lost 6 bases, with 16 bases spanning the gap. CDR1 and CDR2 from the germline V gene are SGDLS and YYNGEE. The CDR3 loop spans 15 amino acids.

In this sample, this clonotype turned up many times. The gene calls are TRBV20-1 and TRBJ2-7; possible D gene TRBD1, 6 bases. Trimming left V 5 bases short and J 0 bases short, with 14 bases between. Germline loops: CDR1 DFQATT, CDR2 SNEGSKA (reference sequence). This CDR3 contains 14 residues. The CDR3 is CSARGQSFSYEQYF. In DNA, the CDR3 is TGCAGTGCTCGAGGACAGTCGTTCTCCTACGAGCAGTACTTC.

There are a few counts of this clonotype. The V gene is TRBV6-1, the J gene TRBJ2-7; 7 positions match TRBD1. Trimming at V came to 7 bases and at J to 2 bases, leaving 14 bases not matched to a gene. From germline, CDR1 is MNHNS and CDR2 SASEGT. This CDR3 is built from 16 residues. The CDR3 DNA sequence: TGTGCCAGCACCACTGGACAGGCGGAGAGGCCCTACGAGCAGTACTTC. Translated: CASTTGQAERPYEQYF.

About this clonotype: This sequence may be a read error, since a much larger clone differs from it by one base. The genes are TRBV10-3 and TRBJ2-7; D gene uncertain. The V gene lost 4 bases and the J gene lost 5 bases, with 9 bases spanning the gap. Germline V lookup: CDR1 ENHRY, CDR2 SYGVKD. The CDR3 is 12 residues long. The CDR3 here is CAISVNTNEQYF. As DNA, the CDR3 is TGTGCCATCAGTGTGAACACCAACGAGCAGTACTTC.

This clonotype was seen only a few times. The V and J genes are TRBV6-1 and TRBJ2-2; 12 nucleotides line up with TRBD2. In germline, CDR1 is MNHNS, CDR2 SASEGT. CDR3 length equals 16 residues. J gave up 4 bases and V 7 bases, and 7 bases lay outside the gene matches. CDR3 in DNA: TGTGCCAGCAACCAACTAGCGGGAGGTGTCACCGGGGAGCTGTTTTTT. Its protein product is CASNQLAGGVTGELFF.

This clonotype has a handful of counts. CDR3 residues: CASSLARTGTGGTDTQYF. Written as DNA, the CDR3 is TGTGCCAGCAGTTTAGCCCGCACCGGGACAGGGGGCACAGATACGCAGTATTTT. The V call is TRBV27, the J call TRBJ2-3; 10 positions agree with TRBD1. The J segment lost 1 base and the V segment lost 2 bases, leaving 9 bases of the junction unmatched. This CDR3 is 18 amino acids long. CDR1 is MNHEY, CDR2 SMNVEV, per germline (reference sequence).